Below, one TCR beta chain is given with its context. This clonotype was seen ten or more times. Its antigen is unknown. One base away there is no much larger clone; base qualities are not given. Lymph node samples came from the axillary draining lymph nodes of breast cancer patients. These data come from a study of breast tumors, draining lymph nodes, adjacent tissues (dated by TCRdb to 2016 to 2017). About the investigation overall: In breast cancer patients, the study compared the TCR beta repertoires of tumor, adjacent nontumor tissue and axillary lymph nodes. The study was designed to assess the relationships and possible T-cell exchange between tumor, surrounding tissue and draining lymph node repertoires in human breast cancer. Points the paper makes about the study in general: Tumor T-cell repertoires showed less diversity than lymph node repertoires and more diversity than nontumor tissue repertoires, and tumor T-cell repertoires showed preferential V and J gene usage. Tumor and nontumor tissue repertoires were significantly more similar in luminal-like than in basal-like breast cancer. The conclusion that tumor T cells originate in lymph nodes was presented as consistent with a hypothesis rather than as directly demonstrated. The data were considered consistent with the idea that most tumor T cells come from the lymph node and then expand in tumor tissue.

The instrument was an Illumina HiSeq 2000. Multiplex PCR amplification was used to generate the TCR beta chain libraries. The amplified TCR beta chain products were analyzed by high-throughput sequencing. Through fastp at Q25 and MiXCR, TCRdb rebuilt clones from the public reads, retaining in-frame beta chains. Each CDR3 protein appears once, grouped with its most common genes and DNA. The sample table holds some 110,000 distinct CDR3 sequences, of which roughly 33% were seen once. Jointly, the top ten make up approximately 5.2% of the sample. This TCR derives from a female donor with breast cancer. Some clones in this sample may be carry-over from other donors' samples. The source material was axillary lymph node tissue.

The CDR3 has the sequence CASSLDPGGNYGYTF. The sequenced DNA: TGTGCCAGCAGCTTAGATCCAGGGGGCAACTATGGCTACACCTTC. The chain is assembled from TRBV11-2 and TRBJ1-2, with 8 junctional bases fitting TRBD1. Here V drops 0 bases and J drops 2 bases, and the junction holds 2 bases not matched to any gene. The CDR3 runs 15 amino acids, cysteine and phenylalanine included. Only CDR3 DNA remains: 45 bases, in frame from the first base. The germline V gene sets CDR1 to SGHAT and CDR2 to FQNNGV.